These T cell receptor beta chains were read from a single sample in a study of cytomegalovirus exposure and HLA in healthy donors. Data came from immunoSEQ multiplex PCR; TCRdb stores just in-frame clones and leaves some out. The table includes 150,000 or so clones, roughly 77% detected once. The sequenced sample consisted of PBMCs. Every receptor here comes from a man aged 18 to 35 in good health and CMV-seropositive. Both conserved end residues are part of each CDR3. The D gene is left open where the match is weak. Rows may omit the clone size; those that give it use once, few, many or a size class.

J	D	size	V	CDR3	DNA
TRBJ2-1	NA	NA	TRBV6-5	CASSRTSLSYNEQFF	TGTGCCAGCAGCCGCACTAGCCTCTCCTACAATGAGCAGTTCTTC
TRBJ2-1	TRBD2	once	TRBV5-4	CASTSSSGIPYNEQFF	TGTGCCAGCACCTCCTCTAGCGGGATCCCCTACAATGAGCAGTTCTTC
TRBJ2-1	TRBD2	NA	TRBV28	CASSPYPAGGSYNEQFF	TGTGCCAGCAGCCCCTATCCAGCGGGAGGGAGTTACAATGAGCAGTTCTTC
TRBJ2-5	TRBD2	NA	TRBV27	CASSRSGFQETQYF	TGTGCCAGCAGCCGTAGCGGGTTCCAAGAGACCCAGTACTTC
TRBJ2-7	NA	NA	TRBV10-3	CAISETPGFYEQYF	TGTGCCATCAGTGAGACACCAGGTTTCTACGAGCAGTACTTC
TRBJ2-1	TRBD2	NA	TRBV5-5	CASSIVLAGGPREQFF	TGTGCCAGCAGCATCGTACTAGCGGGAGGGCCGCGAGAGCAGTTCTTC
TRBJ2-7	TRBD2	NA	TRBV27	CASSLRPPGRAGGIYEQYF	TGTGCCAGCAGTTTAAGGCCCCCCGGTCGTGCGGGAGGGATCTACGAGCAGTACTTC
TRBJ2-1	TRBD2	few	TRBV5-1	CASSFGSLAGVDEQFF	TGCGCCAGCAGCTTTGGGAGTCTAGCGGGAGTCGATGAGCAGTTCTTC
TRBJ2-1	TRBD1	NA	TRBV30	CAWETGYEQFF	TGTGCCTGGGAGACAGGGTATGAGCAGTTCTTC
TRBJ2-3	TRBD1	NA	TRBV28	CASSSHYSRGTDTQYF	TGTGCCAGCAGTTCCCACTACTCCAGGGGGACAGATACGCAGTATTTT
TRBJ2-1	TRBD2	NA	TRBV28	CASSLSYSGRTYNEQFF	TGTGCCAGCAGTTTATCCTATAGCGGGAGGACCTACAATGAGCAGTTCTTC
TRBJ2-1	NA	NA	TRBV15	CATSRAATGEGNEQFF	TGTGCCACCAGCAGAGCGGCCACGGGAGAGGGGAATGAGCAGTTCTTC
TRBJ1-2	TRBD1	NA	TRBV30	CAWRDRVYGFRYGYTF	TGTGCCTGGAGGGACAGGGTATACGGGTTTCGCTATGGCTACACCTTC
TRBJ2-1	NA	once	TRBV9	CASSASGSSYNEQFF	TGTGCCAGCAGCGCAAGCGGATCCTCCTACAATGAGCAGTTCTTC
TRBJ1-2	TRBD1	NA	TRBV4-1	CASSQDEGARYGYTF	TGCGCCAGCAGCCAAGATGAGGGGGCGCGGTATGGCTACACCTTC
TRBJ2-7	NA	NA	TRBV11-2	CASSPLRGRTYEQYF	TGTGCCAGCAGCCCGTTACGGGGGAGAACCTACGAGCAGTACTTC
TRBJ2-3	TRBD2	NA	TRBV10-2	CASSWSLEGGPSLGTDTQYF	TGCGCCAGCAGTTGGTCTCTGGAGGGAGGGCCTTCTCTTGGCACAGATACGCAGTATTTT